This T cell receptor (beta chain) was observed in a study of T cells in Graves' hyperthyroidism and ophthalmopathy. This clonotype was observed at least ten times. Its specificity is not known. General observations from the study: The model's output predicted ophthalmopathy at a median of about 6.5 months prior to onset. Blood held most thyroid clonotypes expanded above 0.001 frequency. In the analysis, a 13 V-J model separated ophthalmopathy from stable hyperthyroidism.

In making diagnoses, clinical symptoms, serum thyroxine and TRAb, thyroid ultrasound and orbital computed tomography were all used. Regions amplified from RNA transcripts were the TCR beta CDR3 regions. First-round RT-PCR of the TCR CDR3 relied on the HTBI primer set. A single record per CDR3 protein comes from TCRdb applying MiXCR to the multiplex PCR reads. Altogether about 610,000 distinct CDR3 sequences are present, approximately 14% being singletons, with the ten largest covering roughly 4.5%. This CDR3 contains 16 residues. Germline V gene lookup returns CDR1 MNHEY and CDR2 SMNVEV (reference sequence). Trimming removed 3 bases at V and 2 bases at J, with 17 bases between.

The clonotype was recovered from a woman in her thirties or forties with Graves' ophthalmopathy. This chain links TRBV27 with TRBJ2-7; a possible D gene is TRBD1 (5 bases). Sequencing used blood. CDR3 residues: CASSLIGDTGPYEQYF. As DNA, the CDR3 is TGTGCCAGCAGTTTGATTGGGGATACAGGTCCCTACGAGCAGTACTTC.